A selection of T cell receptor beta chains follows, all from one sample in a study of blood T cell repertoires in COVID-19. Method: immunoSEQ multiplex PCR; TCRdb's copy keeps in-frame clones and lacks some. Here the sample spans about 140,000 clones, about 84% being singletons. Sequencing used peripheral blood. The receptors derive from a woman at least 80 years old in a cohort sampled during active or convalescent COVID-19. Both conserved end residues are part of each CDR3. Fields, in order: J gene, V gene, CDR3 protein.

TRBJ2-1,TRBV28,CASSSSTEKQFF
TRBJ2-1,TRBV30,CAWNLGWGGRSNEQFF
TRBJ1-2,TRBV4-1,CASSQEQEVYGYTF
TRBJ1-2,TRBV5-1,CASTGGTAYNYGYTF
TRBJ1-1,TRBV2,CASKGQVIAMNTEAFF
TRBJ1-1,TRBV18,CASSPEGGGANTEAFF
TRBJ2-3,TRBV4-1,CASSQLTGSRTQYF
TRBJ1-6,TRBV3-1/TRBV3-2,CASSPVHGAYNSPLHF
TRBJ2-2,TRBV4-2,CASSPRGQGGNTGELFF
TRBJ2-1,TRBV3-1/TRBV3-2,CASSQDHYEQFF
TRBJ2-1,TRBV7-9,CASSSAGALSYNEQFF
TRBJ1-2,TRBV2,CASRITGLNGYTF
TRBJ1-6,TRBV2,CASSSRGASPLHF
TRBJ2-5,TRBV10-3,CAISGRELGEETQYF
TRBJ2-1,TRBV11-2,CASSLTRDEQFF
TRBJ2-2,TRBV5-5,CASSLQGAGGELFF
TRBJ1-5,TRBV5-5,CASSEWTGSRQPQHF
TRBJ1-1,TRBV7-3,CASSPGTGGTEAFF
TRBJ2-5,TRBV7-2,CASSPSKAGGRETQYF
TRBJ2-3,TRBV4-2,CASSQDRLLAGLNTQYF
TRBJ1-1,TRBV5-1,CASSFTITDRGNTEAFF
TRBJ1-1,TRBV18,CASSASQGRRTEAFF
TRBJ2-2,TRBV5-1,CASSLEGRVDTGELFF
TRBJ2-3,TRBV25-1,CASSPRSEVPDTQYF
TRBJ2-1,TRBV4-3,CASSQVGTVNEQFF
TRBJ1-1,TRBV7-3,CASSWTGGNTEAFF
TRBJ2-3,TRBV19,CASSAQGWTDTQYF
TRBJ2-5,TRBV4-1,CASSQVGTGESATQYF
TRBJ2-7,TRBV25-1,CASSEYKFGESEQYF
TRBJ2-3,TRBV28,CASREFWTDTQYF
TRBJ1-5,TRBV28,CASSFRLDRDQPQHF
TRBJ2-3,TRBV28,CASMAGGINTQYF
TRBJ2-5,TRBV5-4,CASSLDRFRETQYF
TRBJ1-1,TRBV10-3,CAISDTGTEAFF
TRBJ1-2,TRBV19,CASRGQGAEWWAGTRTNYGYTF
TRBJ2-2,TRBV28,CASRMGGVGELFF
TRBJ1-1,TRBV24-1,CATSDTGEAFF
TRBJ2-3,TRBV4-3,CASSLREGTQYF
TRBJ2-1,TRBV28,CASSPLPSSYNEQFF
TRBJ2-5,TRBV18,CASSPGSDARETQYF
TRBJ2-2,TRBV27,CASSPWTGGFTGELFF
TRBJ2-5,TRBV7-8,CASSLLGGPGQETQYF
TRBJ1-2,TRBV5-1,CASSLQGNYGYTF
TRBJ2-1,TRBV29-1,CSHGGSGQFF
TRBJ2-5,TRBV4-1,CASSQDNNRLQETQYF
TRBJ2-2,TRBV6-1,CASSEMWSGTGELFF
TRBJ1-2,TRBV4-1,CASSPPTGPYGYTF
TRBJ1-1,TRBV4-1,CASSRLEREVNTEAFF
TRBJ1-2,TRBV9,CASSPTGTGRYGYTF
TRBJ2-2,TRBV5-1,CASRSQNTGELFF